This entry concerns a single TCR beta chain. Authors' processing steps: Amplification from reference gene primers served as the basis for estimated nucleated cell counts. Sequencing used immunoSEQ multiplex PCR; TCRdb keeps in-frame clones, though not all of them. The D gene and trimming were derived from the DNA, and the V and J assignments and clone size from that table. The sample records a few hundred thousand clones, 87% being singletons. The record originates from a study of blood T cell repertoires in COVID-19. The CDR3 consists of 15 residues. Trimming took off 0 bases at V and 1 base at J, with 10 bases between the two ends. CDR1 is SGHRS and CDR2 is YFSETQ in the germline V gene.

The source of this sequence is a woman aged 18-29 years who had recovered from COVID-19. What was sequenced was PBMCs or T cells enriched from blood (not recorded which). The chain joins TRBV5-1 to TRBJ2-5; unclear D gene. CDR3 in DNA: TGCGCCAGCAGCTTGGCCGTTACAGTCCAAGAGACCCAGTACTTC. Protein: CASSLAVTVQETQYF.